This is a list of T cell receptor beta chains from one sample in a study of cytomegalovirus exposure and HLA in healthy donors. Repertoires were generated with immunoSEQ multiplex PCR, while TCRdb's copy carries only in-frame clones and drops some. The table has 110,000 to 150,000 clones, roughly 10% seen once. Sequencing was carried out using PBMCs. Every receptor here comes from a man in his forties or fifties in good health and CMV-seronegative. Both conserved end residues are part of each CDR3. The D gene is left open where the match is weak. The size of a clone is reported for some rows only, either as once, few or many, or as a class for expanded clones.

clone size	V gene	D gene	J gene	CDR3 DNA	CDR3 protein
few	TRBV28	TRBD1	TRBJ1-3	TGTGCCAGCAGTTTACCGACAGGGGGTGGAAACACCATATATTTT	CASSLPTGGGNTIYF
few	TRBV2	TRBD1	TRBJ2-5	TGTGCCAGCAGTGATTCAGGGGGCCAAGAGACCCAGTACTTC	CASSDSGGQETQYF
-	TRBV9	TRBD1	TRBJ1-1	TGTGCCAGCAGCGTAGCGTTACTTGCCGGGACAGGGGGCGGAACTGAAGCTTTCTTT	CASSVALLAGTGGGTEAFF
-	TRBV28	-	TRBJ1-5	TGTGCCAGCAGTCTCGTTGGCCAGCCCCAGCATTTT	CASSLVGQPQHF
few	TRBV30	TRBD1	TRBJ1-5	TGTGCCTGGAGCCCCGGACAGGCCTTTAGCAATCAGCCCCAGCATTTT	CAWSPGQAFSNQPQHF
-	TRBV25-1	TRBD1	TRBJ2-5	TGTGCCAGCAGTGACGCCGCAGCAGGGACAGGGGGCAGATACTTC	CASSDAAAGTGGRYF
-	TRBV7-9	-	TRBJ2-5	TGTGCCAGCAGCCTCCTAGCCGTTCAAGAGACCCAGTACTTC	CASSLLAVQETQYF
-	TRBV5-6	TRBD1	TRBJ2-3	TGTGCCAGCAGAACCGGGACAGGGTCAATAGATACGCAGTATTTT	CASRTGTGSIDTQYF
-	TRBV10-1	-	TRBJ1-2	TGCGCCAGCAGGGGGGCAGACAAAGACGGTGGCTACACCTTC	CASRGADKDGGYTF
-	TRBV25-1	TRBD2	TRBJ2-1	TGTGCCAGCAGTGAAGTGGGGGACTACTCCTACAATGAGCAGTTCTTC	CASSEVGDYSYNEQFF
-	TRBV19	-	TRBJ2-1	TGTGCCAGTAACTTGGACAGAAGCTACAATGAGCAGTTCTTC	CASNLDRSYNEQFF
-	TRBV7-8	TRBD2	TRBJ2-1	TGTGCCAGCAGCTTAGCGTTCGGACTAGGCTACAATGAGCAGTTCTTC	CASSLAFGLGYNEQFF
few	TRBV9	TRBD2	TRBJ2-7	TGTGCCAGCAGCGTAGTAGCGGGAGGGAGGGAGCAGTACTTC	CASSVVAGGREQYF
-	TRBV6-1	-	TRBJ2-2	TGTGCCAGCAGTGAACCCAGGGCCCTCAACACCGGGGAGCTGTTTTTT	CASSEPRALNTGELFF
-	TRBV5-1	-	TRBJ1-2	TGCGCCAGCAGCCCGGGGGATAACTATGGCTACACCTTC	CASSPGDNYGYTF
few	TRBV18	-	TRBJ1-1	TGTGCCAGCTCACCACCCGGGAACCTGGGCACTGAAGCTTTCTTT	CASSPPGNLGTEAFF
-	TRBV5-4	-	TRBJ1-4	TGTGCCAGCAGCTTGGACCAGGGGCCTAATGAAAAACTGTTTTTT	CASSLDQGPNEKLFF
few	TRBV28	TRBD1	TRBJ2-7	TGTGCCAGCAGGAACCCCGGGGACAGGGGGTACGAGCAGTACTTC	CASRNPGDRGYEQYF
few	TRBV5-6	TRBD1	TRBJ1-5	TGTGCCAGCAGCCTTTACGGACAGGGAGTAGGTCAGCCCCAGCATTTT	CASSLYGQGVGQPQHF
-	TRBV6-5	-	TRBJ2-7	TGTGCCAGCAGTTCAACAAAAGCCGGGAAAGATAACGAGCAGTACTTC	CASSSTKAGKDNEQYF
few	TRBV11-3	-	TRBJ2-1	TGTGCCAGCAGCGGGAGGGGGGCAGGGGAAGACAATGAGCAGTTCTTC	CASSGRGAGEDNEQFF
few	TRBV19	TRBD2	TRBJ2-1	TGTGCCAGTAGTAGTACCGGGACTAGGACCTACAATGAGCAGTTCTTC	CASSSTGTRTYNEQFF
few	TRBV9	-	TRBJ1-2	TGTGCCAGCAATCCCCTCGGAGGGAACTATGGCTACACCTTC	CASNPLGGNYGYTF
-	TRBV2	-	TRBJ2-4	TGTGCCAGCAGTGAAACGTTCAGATATTCGAACATTCAGTACTTC	CASSETFRYSNIQYF
few	TRBV5-1	-	TRBJ1-1	TGCGCCAGCAGCTTGATGGGGCTGAAAAACACTGAAGCTTTCTTT	CASSLMGLKNTEAFF
many	TRBV2	TRBD1	TRBJ1-4	TGTGCCAGCACTAGACAGGGACTTAATGAAAAACTGTTTTTT	CASTRQGLNEKLFF
-	TRBV29-1	-	TRBJ1-4	TGCAGCGCTCAGGGCCCAAAGGTTCAGGGTGAAAAACTGTTTTTT	CSAQGPKVQGEKLFF
few	TRBV19	-	TRBJ1-6	TGTGCCAGTAGTATAGATATGGAGGGCTCCTATAATTCACCCCTCCACTTT	CASSIDMEGSYNSPLHF
few	TRBV5-1	TRBD1	TRBJ1-4	TGCGCCAGCAGCTTGGGGGGACAGGATGCAACTAATGAAAAACTGTTTTTT	CASSLGGQDATNEKLFF
-	TRBV12-5	TRBD2	TRBJ2-4	TGTGCTAGTGGTCGCGGGGAGGGAGTGGGAGGAAACATTCAGTACTTC	CASGRGEGVGGNIQYF
-	TRBV11-3	TRBD2	TRBJ2-1	TGTGCCAGCAGCCTGGGAGGGCTAGCGGGGGCCTTTTACAATGAGCAGTTCTTC	CASSLGGLAGAFYNEQFF
few	TRBV19	TRBD1	TRBJ1-2	TGTGCCACGGGGGACAGGGGGCGAAGCGGCTACACCTTC	CATGDRGRSGYTF
-	TRBV10-2	-	TRBJ2-7	TGCGCCAGCCGTACCGGAGGGGGCGCTCACTACGAGCAGTACTTC	CASRTGGGAHYEQYF
few	TRBV21-1	-	TRBJ2-1	TGTGCCAGGACGGTAACAGGCCTCAGGGAGCAGTTCTTC	CARTVTGLREQFF
few	TRBV4-2	TRBD2	TRBJ2-7	TGTGCCAGCAGCCGCAATGGGGGTAGCGGGAGGGCCGAGCAGTACTTC	CASSRNGGSGRAEQYF
-	TRBV6-5	-	TRBJ2-7	TGTGCCAGCAGTTCTCAACAAGAGCAGTACTTC	CASSSQQEQYF
-	TRBV19	TRBD1	TRBJ2-7	TGTGCCAGTAGTACTACAGGGGGCAACCCCTCCTACGAGCAGTACTTC	CASSTTGGNPSYEQYF
few	TRBV5-1	-	TRBJ1-2	TGCGCCAGCAGCCCGCTCCGACAGGATTACTATGGCTACACCTTC	CASSPLRQDYYGYTF
few	TRBV7-3	-	TRBJ2-2	TGTGCCAGCAGCTTAGAGGGAATCACCGGGGAGCTGTTTTTT	CASSLEGITGELFF
few	TRBV2	TRBD2	TRBJ2-7	TGTGCCAGCGGACTAGCGGGAGTTCGGGAGCAGTACTTC	CASGLAGVREQYF
-	TRBV29-1	-	TRBJ1-1	TGCAGCGTCCGAGAGGCAAGAACGCTGAACACTGAAGCTTTCTTT	CSVREARTLNTEAFF
few	TRBV19	-	TRBJ1-2	TGTGCCAGTAGTATAGTGGGTAGGGGGATCTATGGCTACACCTTC	CASSIVGRGIYGYTF
-	TRBV5-4	-	TRBJ1-2	TGTGCCAGCAGCTTGGAGGACAAAGGCTCCTATGGCTACACCTTC	CASSLEDKGSYGYTF
-	TRBV27	TRBD1	TRBJ2-7	TGTGCCAGCAGTTGGGGACAGGGTGGCTACGAGCAGTACTTC	CASSWGQGGYEQYF
few	TRBV5-1	-	TRBJ1-2	TGCGCCAGCAGCTTGGCAGTAAACTATGGCTACACCTTC	CASSLAVNYGYTF
few	TRBV18	TRBD1	TRBJ1-1	TGTGCCAGCTCGAGACGACAGGGGGCTTGGGTGAACACTGAAGCTTTCTTT	CASSRRQGAWVNTEAFF
few	TRBV6-4	TRBD1	TRBJ2-7	TGTGCCAGCAGTGACCCCCGGGACAGGTGGTACGAGCAGTACTTC	CASSDPRDRWYEQYF
few	TRBV6-6	-	TRBJ2-7	TGTGCCAGTTCGGGACTCGAGGCCTCCTACGAGCAGTACTTC	CASSGLEASYEQYF
few	TRBV28	-	TRBJ2-1	TGTGCCAGCAGGTTCCAGGACAATGAGCAGTTCTTC	CASRFQDNEQFF
-	TRBV30	-	TRBJ2-5	TGTGCCCGCAGTTCCGGGGGACCTGGTAGAGGGACCCAGTACTTC	CARSSGGPGRGTQYF
few	TRBV28	-	TRBJ1-5	TGTGCCAGCAGCTCCACCACAAGGGGGAGAAGCAATCAGCACCAGCATTTT	CASSSTTRGRSNQHQHF
-	TRBV6-1	TRBD1	TRBJ1-1	TGTGCCAGCCTTGACAGGGGCTTGAACACTGAAGCTTTCTTT	CASLDRGLNTEAFF
-	TRBV30	-	TRBJ1-4	TGTGCCTGGTCGACGGGGGGCGCTGATGAAAAACTGTTTTTT	CAWSTGGADEKLFF